This entry lists 9 T cell receptor beta chains sequenced from one sample in a study of blood T cell repertoires in COVID-19. Measured with immunoSEQ multiplex PCR; TCRdb has only the in-frame clones, and not every one. The sample records under 75,000 clones, approximately 75% being singletons. Material for sequencing was peripheral blood. Receptors originate from a woman in her sixties or seventies with acute or convalescent COVID-19.

V is TRBV5-6 and J is TRBJ2-1; tentative D call: TRBD2 (5 bases). The CDR3 runs 15 residues. Deletions cut 0 bases from V and 8 bases from J, with 15 bases between. CDR1 and CDR2 (germline): SGHDT, YYEEEE. The DNA for the CDR3 is TGTGCCAGCAGCTTGGATCGCTCTAGCCGCGATGAGCAGTTCTTC. The encoded protein is CASSLDRSSRDEQFF.

V and J are TRBV5-1 and TRBJ2-1, with 8 positions matching TRBD2. The CDR3 length is 15 residues. The germline V gene has CDR1 SGHRS and CDR2 YFSETQ. Trimming took 1 base from V and 10 from J; bases not matched to a gene: 10. The CDR3 reads CASSLSSGGRNEQFF. CDR3 bases: TGCGCCAGCAGCTTGTCCAGCGGGGGCCGCAACGAGCAGTTCTTC. Based on the CDR3 plus reference TRBV5-1 and TRBJ2-1, the full variable domain is KAGVTQTPRYLIKTRGQQVTLSCSPISGHRSVSWYQQTPGQGLQFLFEYFSETQRNKGNFPGRFSGRQFSNSRSEMNVSTLELGDSALYLCASSLSSGGRNEQFFGPGTRLTVL.

This clone was found a few times. V is TRBV12-5 and J is TRBJ2-3; 9 nucleotides line up with TRBD2. Germline CDR1 and CDR2: LGHNT and FRNRAP. V shed 1 base and J 3 bases; nucleotides not matched to a gene: 8. The CDR3 extends over 17 amino acids. The CDR3, as DNA: TGTGCTAGTGGTTTGGACCCTAGCGGGGTAAGGACAGATACGCAGTATTTT. This gives the protein CASGLDPSGVRTDTQYF.

The rearrangement uses TRBV7-9 and TRBJ2-5; TRBD2 aligns across 9 bases. The V and J ends lost 5 bases and 5 bases, in that order; junction bases with no gene match: 9. Germline V gives CDR1 SEHNR, CDR2 FQNEAQ (reference sequence). This CDR3 contains 15 residues. CDR3 nucleotide sequence: TGTGCCAGCAGCCCCCCCGGGACTAGCTTGGAGACCCAGTACTTC. Translation gives CASSPPGTSLETQYF.

The J gene is TRBJ2-1, the V gene TRBV7-9, with D hard to call. Trimming removed 3 bases from V and 6 bases from J, with 6 bases in between. CDR3 length: 12 residues. The germline V gene has CDR1 SEHNR and CDR2 FQNEAQ (reference sequence). As DNA, the CDR3 is TGTGCCAGCAGCTTGCTACCCAATGAGCAGTTCTTC. This encodes CASSLLPNEQFF.

The J gene is TRBJ2-3, the V gene TRBV4-3, with 8 bases aligning to TRBD1. The V gene end was trimmed by 4 bases and the J gene end by 1 base; junction bases not matched to a gene: 7. CDR1 is LGHNA and CDR2 is YSLEER in the germline V gene. CDR3 length: 16 amino acids. The CDR3 DNA is TGCGCCAGCAGCCTCGGGACAGGCGGGGGCACAGATACGCAGTATTTT. Translation: CASSLGTGGGTDTQYF.

The chain uses TRBV6-2 or TRBV6-3 and TRBJ2-2, with TRBD2 matching 11 bases. Per the germline V gene, CDR1 is MNHEY and CDR2 is SVGEGT. V lost 2 bases, J lost 3 bases, and 8 bases stayed unmatched. This CDR3 has 18 amino acids. The CDR3 coding sequence is TGTGCCAGCAGTTACCCGGGACTAGCGGATACCCACACCGGGGAGCTGTTTTTT. It encodes CASSYPGLADTHTGELFF.

The chain combines TRBV2 with TRBJ2-5, with TRBD1 identical over 10 bases. The CDR3 loop spans 15 amino acids. Trimming took 4 bases from V and 5 from J; bases not matched to a gene: 7. Germline lookup yields CDR1 SNHLY and CDR2 FYNNEI. The CDR3 coding sequence is TGTGCCAGCAGTGGGGGACAGGGGTTATGGGAGACCCAGTACTTC. Encoded protein: CASSGGQGLWETQYF.

The gene calls are TRBV18 and TRBJ2-6, with TRBD2 as a possible D gene (5 bases). This CDR3 comprises 19 residues. The germline V gene encodes CDR1 KGHSH and CDR2 LQKENI. V was clipped by 6 bases and J by 0 bases, with 21 bases between them. This chain's CDR3 is CASSTMGRTSGSGANVLTF. In DNA form, the CDR3 reads TGTGCCAGCTCGACAATGGGCCGGACTTCAGGCTCTGGGGCCAACGTCCTGACTTTC.